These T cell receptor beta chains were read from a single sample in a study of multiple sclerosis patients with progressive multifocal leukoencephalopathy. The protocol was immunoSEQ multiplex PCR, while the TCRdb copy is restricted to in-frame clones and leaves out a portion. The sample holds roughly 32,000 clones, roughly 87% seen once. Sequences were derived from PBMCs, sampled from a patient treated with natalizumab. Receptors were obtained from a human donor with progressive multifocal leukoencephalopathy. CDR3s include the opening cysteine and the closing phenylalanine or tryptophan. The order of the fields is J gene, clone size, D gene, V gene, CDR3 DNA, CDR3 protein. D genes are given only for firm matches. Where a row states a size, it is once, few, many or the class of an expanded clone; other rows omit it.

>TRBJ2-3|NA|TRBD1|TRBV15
TGTGCCACCAGCAGAGATCGGGGACAGGCGGCGATAACGCAGTATTTT
CATSRDRGQAAITQYF
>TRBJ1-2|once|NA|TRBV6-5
TGTGCCAGCAATACGGCAGGGACTGGCTACACCTTC
CASNTAGTGYTF
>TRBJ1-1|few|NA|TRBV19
TGTGCCAGTAGTATACGAGGGGCTGGGGGTGAAGCTTTCTTT
CASSIRGAGGEAFF
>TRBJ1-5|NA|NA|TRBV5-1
TGCGCCAGCAGCGCATCAGGGGACCGCAATCAGCCCCAGCATTTT
CASSASGDRNQPQHF
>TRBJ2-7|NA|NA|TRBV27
TGTGCCAGCGGAAGCGGACAGCCTGTGGAGTACTTC
CASGSGQPVEYF
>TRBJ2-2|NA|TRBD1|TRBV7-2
TGTGCCAGCAGCCCGGACAGGGCCACCGGGGAGCTGTTTTTT
CASSPDRATGELFF
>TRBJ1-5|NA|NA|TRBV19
TGTGCCAGTAGTCCCCGGGCGAGAACCGGTCAGCCCCAGCATTTT
CASSPRARTGQPQHF
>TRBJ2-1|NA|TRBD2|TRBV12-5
TGTGCTAGTGGTTTGGGACTAGCGGGACCTACAATGGAGCAGTTCTTC
CASGLGLAGPTMEQFF
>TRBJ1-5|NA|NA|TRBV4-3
TGCGCCAGCAGCCAAGACAGAGGGAAGCCCCAGCATTTT
CASSQDRGKPQHF
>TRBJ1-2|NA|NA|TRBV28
TGTGCCAGCAGCTTCCGGTCAGGGTTTAACTATGGCTACACCTTC
CASSFRSGFNYGYTF
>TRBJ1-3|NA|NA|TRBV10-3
TGTGCCATCAGTGATTCAGGCCTCTCTGGAAACACCATATATTTT
CAISDSGLSGNTIYF
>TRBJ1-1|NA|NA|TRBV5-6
TGTGCCAGCAGCCCGGGTCCACAAGCTGAAGCTTTCTTT
CASSPGPQAEAFF
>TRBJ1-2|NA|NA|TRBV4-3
TGCGCCAGCAGCCAAGGCGCCTATGGCTACACCTTC
CASSQGAYGYTF
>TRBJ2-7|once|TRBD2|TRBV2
TGTGCCAGAGATGGGACTAGCGGGAGGGACTCGCACGAGCAGTACTTC
CARDGTSGRDSHEQYF
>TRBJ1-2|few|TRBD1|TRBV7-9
TGTGCCAGCAGCTCAGGACAGGGGGCTGCTAACTATGGCTACACCTTC
CASSSGQGAANYGYTF
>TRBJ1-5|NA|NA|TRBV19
TGTGCCAGTAGTATGAGGCAACGCAATCAGCCCCAGCATTTT
CASSMRQRNQPQHF
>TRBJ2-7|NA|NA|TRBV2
TGTGCCAGCAGGCCTATCGGCACTTCCTACGAGCAGTACTTC
CASRPIGTSYEQYF
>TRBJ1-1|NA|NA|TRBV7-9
TGTGCCAGCAGCCCCCCCCAGGAGAACACTGAAGCTTTCTTT
CASSPPQENTEAFF
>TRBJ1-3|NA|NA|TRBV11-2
TGTGCCAGCAGCCCTGGACCGAACTCTGGAAACACCATATATTTT
CASSPGPNSGNTIYF
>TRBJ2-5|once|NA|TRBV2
TGTGCCAGCAGTGAAGTTGGTCCGGGGGAGCAGTACTTC
CASSEVGPGEQYF
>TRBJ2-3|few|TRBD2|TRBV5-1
TGCGCCAGCAGCTTGACGGGAGGGGCCGCAGATACGCAGTATTTT
CASSLTGGAADTQYF
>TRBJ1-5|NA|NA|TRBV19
TGTGCCAGTAGTATACGGACACCCGATCAGCCCCAGCATTTT
CASSIRTPDQPQHF
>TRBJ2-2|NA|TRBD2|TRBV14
TGTGCCAGCAGCCAAGTCCGCGGGAGGGCGAACACCGGGGAGCTGTTTTTT
CASSQVRGRANTGELFF
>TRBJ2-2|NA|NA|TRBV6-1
TGTGCCAGCAGTGAAAACCGGGGCGCGAACACCGGGGAGCTGTTTTTT
CASSENRGANTGELFF
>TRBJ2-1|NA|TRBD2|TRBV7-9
TGTGCCAGCAGCCTAGCGGGGGGCAATGAGCAGTTCTTC
CASSLAGGNEQFF
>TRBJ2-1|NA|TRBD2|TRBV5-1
TGCGCCAGCACATTGCTAGCGGCATACAATGAGCAGTTCTTC
CASTLLAAYNEQFF
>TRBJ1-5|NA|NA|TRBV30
TGTGCCTGGAGTGGACATTCCAATCAGCCCCAGCATTTT
CAWSGHSNQPQHF
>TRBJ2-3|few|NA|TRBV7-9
TGTGCCAGCAGCCCCGTCTCCTCAGATACGCAGTATTTT
CASSPVSSDTQYF
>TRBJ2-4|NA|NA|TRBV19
TGTGCCAGTAGCTACGTTAGTGGGGCCAAAAACATTCAGTACTTC
CASSYVSGAKNIQYF
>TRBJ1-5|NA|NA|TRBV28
TGTGCCAGCAGTTCGCCCAATAGCAATCAGCCCCAGCATTTT
CASSSPNSNQPQHF
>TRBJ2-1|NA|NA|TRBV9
TGTGCCAGCAGCGCCCACCTACGCGGCTACAATGAGCAGTTCTTC
CASSAHLRGYNEQFF
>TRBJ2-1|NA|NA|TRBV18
TGTGCCAGCTCACCAGGGCTGCTCTCCTACAATGAGCAGTTCTTC
CASSPGLLSYNEQFF
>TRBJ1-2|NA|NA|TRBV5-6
TGTGCCAGCAGCCGAAGGGACGGCTACACCTTC
CASSRRDGYTF
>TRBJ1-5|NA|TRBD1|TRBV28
TGTGCCAGCAGCTCGGGACAGGGGTTGGGGAGCAATCAGCCCCAGCATTTT
CASSSGQGLGSNQPQHF
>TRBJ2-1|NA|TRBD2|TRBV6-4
TGTGCCAGCAGGGGGGGACTAGCGGGACCGGCTCCCCTCAATGAGCAGTTCTTC
CASRGGLAGPAPLNEQFF
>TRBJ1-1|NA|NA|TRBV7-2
TGTGCCAGCAGCTTAGCCGGGGGCGCGGGAGTAGAAGCTTTCTTT
CASSLAGGAGVEAFF
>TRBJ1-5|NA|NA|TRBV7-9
TGTGCCAGCAGCGCAATGGGGAATCAGCCCCAGCATTTT
CASSAMGNQPQHF
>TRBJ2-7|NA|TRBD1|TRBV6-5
TGTGCCAGCAGTTACGGCAGGGGGTACGAGCAGTACTTC
CASSYGRGYEQYF
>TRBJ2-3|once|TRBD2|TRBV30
TGTGCCTGGGCATTTGGAGGGAGGGCGGTGAGCGCAGATACGCAGTATTTT
CAWAFGGRAVSADTQYF
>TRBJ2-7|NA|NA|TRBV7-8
TGTGCCAGCAGCGCTTTAGCATCCCCAAACCCTTACGAGCAGTACTTC
CASSALASPNPYEQYF
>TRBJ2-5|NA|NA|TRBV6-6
TGTGCCAGCAGTTCGGGGGTGGCCCCAAAGTCGGAGACCCAGTACTTC
CASSSGVAPKSETQYF
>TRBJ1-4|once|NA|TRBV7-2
TGTGCCAGCAGCAGGGGGGGTAATGAAAAACTGTTTTTT
CASSRGGNEKLFF
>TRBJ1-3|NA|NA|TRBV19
TGTGCCAGTAGTGGAGTGTCTGGAAACACCATATATTTT
CASSGVSGNTIYF
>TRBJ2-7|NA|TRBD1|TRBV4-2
TGTGCCAGCAGCCAAGAGCCCCAGGGACAGGGCTACGAGCAGTACTTC
CASSQEPQGQGYEQYF
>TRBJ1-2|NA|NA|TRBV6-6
TGTGCCAGCAGTTTCCCAGGGGCGGGAGGCTACACCTTC
CASSFPGAGGYTF
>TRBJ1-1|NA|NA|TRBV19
TGTGCCAGTAAAGGGGGAGGTAACACTGAAGCTTTCTTT
CASKGGGNTEAFF
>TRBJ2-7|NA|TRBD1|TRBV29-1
TGCAGCGTTGAACAGGGGGTCGACGAGCAGTACTTC
CSVEQGVDEQYF
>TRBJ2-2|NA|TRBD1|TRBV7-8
TGTGCCAGCAGCTCCCGACAGGGGAAGGTTCAGGGCGGGGAGCTGTTTTTT
CASSSRQGKVQGGELFF
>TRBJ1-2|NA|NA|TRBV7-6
TGTGCCAGCAGCCCCTCAAATCGAGGGGCCCCTCGCTTC
CASSPSNRGAPRF
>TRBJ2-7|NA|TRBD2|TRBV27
TGTGCCAGCAGCCCTACTAGCGGGAGGCCAACCTACGAGCAGTACTTC
CASSPTSGRPTYEQYF
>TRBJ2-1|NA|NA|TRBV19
TGTGCCAGTAGTATAGATCGGGGAGGTGAGCAGTTCTTC
CASSIDRGGEQFF
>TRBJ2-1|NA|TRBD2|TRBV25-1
TGTGCCAGCAGTGAATCGGGACTAGCGGCCCAATACAATGAGCAGTTCTTC
CASSESGLAAQYNEQFF
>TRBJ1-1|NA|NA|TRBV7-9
TGTGCCAGCAGCTGGGCCCGGGGGGGCGAGTCTGAAGCTTTCTTT
CASSWARGGESEAFF
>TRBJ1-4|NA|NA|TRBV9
TGTGCCAGCAGCCGTTTCGACGCGAGAGGTAGTGAAAAACTGTTTTTT
CASSRFDARGSEKLFF
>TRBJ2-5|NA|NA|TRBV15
TGTGCCACCAGCAAAAGAACAGGAGAAGGAGAGACCCAGTACTTC
CATSKRTGEGETQYF
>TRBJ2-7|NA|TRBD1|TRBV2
TGTGCCAGCAGTGTGAGGGACAGGGCCTACGAGCAGTACTTC
CASSVRDRAYEQYF
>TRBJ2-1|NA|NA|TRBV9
TGTGCCAGCAGCGTAACGACCAATGAGCAGTTCTTC
CASSVTTNEQFF
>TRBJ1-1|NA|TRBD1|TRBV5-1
TGCGCCAGCAGCGGCCGGGACAGGGGCCGCACTGAAGCTTTCTTT
CASSGRDRGRTEAFF
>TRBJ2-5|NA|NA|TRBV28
TGTGCCAGCAGTCGCCGGACCCCTTCCGTGACCCAGTACTTC
CASSRRTPSVTQYF
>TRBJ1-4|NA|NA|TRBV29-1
TGCAGCGTTGCTTCAGGGTTTAATGAAAAACTGTTTTTT
CSVASGFNEKLFF